Each of the 9 T cell receptor beta chains below was sequenced from the same sample in a study of T cell responses to AZD1222 COVID-19 vaccine. Profiling relied on immunoSEQ multiplex PCR, and the TCRdb table lists in-frame clones only, not all of them. The profile shows 150,000 or so clones, just over 90% of them singletons. The sequenced sample was peripheral blood, obtained 28 days after the second AZD1222 dose. The source is an adult who received the AZD1222 COVID-19 vaccine.

This clone occurred once. The chain has TRBV18 and TRBJ2-7, with 8 positions matching TRBD1. The CDR3 totals 19 residues. Per the germline V gene, CDR1 is KGHSH and CDR2 is LQKENI. The V and J ends lost 3 bases and 7 bases, in that order; junction bases with no gene match: 23. CDR3 residues: CASSPLQGKQGEQGGEQYF. In nucleotides, the CDR3 is TGTGCCAGCTCACCCCTGCAGGGAAAACAGGGGGAACAAGGGGGTGAGCAGTACTTC.

The chain is built from TRBV13 and TRBJ1-1; unclear D gene. Per the germline V gene, CDR1 is PRHDT and CDR2 is FYEKMQ (reference sequence). The CDR3 sequence is 16 residues long. V lost 0 bases and J lost 0, with 11 bases in between. CDR3 region: CASSLGGGRMNTEAFF. The DNA for the CDR3 is TGTGCCAGCAGCTTAGGGGGAGGCAGGATGAACACTGAAGCTTTCTTT.

The DNA for the CDR3 is TGTGCCAGCAGACAGGGGGCGTCGGGTGGCTACACCTTC. Translating gives CASRQGASGGYTF. The gene calls are TRBV28 and TRBJ1-2; 9 nucleotides line up with TRBD1. This CDR3 spans 13 amino acids. Germline lookup yields CDR1 MDHEN and CDR2 SYDVKM. J was trimmed by 7 bases and V by 6 bases; bases with no gene match: 6.

This clone was seen just once. CDR3 sequence reads: CASSLGQGPYNSPLHF. Here the CDR3 DNA reads TGTGCCAGCAGCTTGGGTCAGGGGCCTTATAATTCACCCCTCCACTTT. V usage is TRBV5-4 and J usage is TRBJ1-6; TRBD1 is a possible D gene (6 bases). The CDR3 consists of 16 residues. The V end lost 0 bases, the J end lost 4 bases, and 11 bases lay between the germline ends. Germline assignment: CDR1 SGHNT and CDR2 YYREEE (reference sequence).

The chain employs TRBV6-5 and TRBJ1-2, with 10 bases that match TRBD1. CDR3 length: 16 residues. Germline lookup yields CDR1 MNHEY and CDR2 SVGAGI. The V gene end was trimmed by 2 bases and the J gene end by 4 bases; junction bases not matched to a gene: 7. The CDR3: CASSYLRTGGGYGYTF. CDR3 nucleotide sequence: TGTGCCAGCAGTTACCTGAGGACAGGGGGAGGCTATGGCTACACCTTC.

The J gene is TRBJ2-7, the V gene TRBV5-8; 7 nucleotides line up with TRBD2. The J segment lost 3 bases and the V segment lost 4 bases, leaving 7 bases of the junction unmatched. The CDR3 extends over 14 amino acids. Per the germline V gene, CDR1 is SGHTS and CDR2 is YDEGEE. CDR3 protein: CASSRTGDYYEQYF. CDR3 sequence (DNA): TGTGCCAGCAGCCGCACTGGGGACTACTACGAGCAGTACTTC.

This chain links TRBV6-2 or TRBV6-3 with TRBJ1-1, with a tentative D call TRBD1 (5 bases). Germline CDR1 reads MNHEY; CDR2 reads SVGEGT. The CDR3 is 18 amino acids. V lost 2 bases and J 0 bases, leaving 19 bases between the germline ends. The CDR3 reads CASSYPPGRDGLNTEAFF. The CDR3 DNA reads TGTGCCAGCAGTTACCCCCCTGGGAGGGACGGACTGAACACTGAAGCTTTCTTT.

The rearrangement links TRBV19 to TRBJ1-5, with 8 positions matching TRBD1. With V trimmed by 0 bases and J by 5 bases, 9 bases remained unmatched. This CDR3 comprises 17 residues. Germline lookup yields CDR1 LNHDA and CDR2 SQIVND (reference sequence). CDR3 region: CASSIDHDRGSYQPQHF. The CDR3 nucleotides read TGTGCCAGTAGTATAGATCATGACAGGGGCTCGTATCAGCCCCAGCATTTT.

The chain links TRBV11-3 to TRBJ2-7; D is ambiguous. The CDR3 loop spans 13 amino acids. Trimming took off 1 base at V and 6 bases at J, with 10 bases between the two ends. The germline V gene has CDR1 SGHNT and CDR2 YENEEA. CDR3 bases: TGTGCCAGCAGCTTAGGGTATCCAAGCGAGCAGTACTTC. Its translation is CASSLGYPSEQYF.